The 5 T cell receptor beta chains below were found in one sample sequenced in a study of cytomegalovirus exposure and HLA in healthy donors. Primers included in the PCR were 60 Vbeta and 13 Jbeta primers. Only in-frame clones appear in the TCRdb table, and some are missing; sequencing was by immunoSEQ multiplex PCR. The sample has 110,000 to 150,000 clones, approximately 72% seen once. The sequenced sample consisted of PBMCs. Receptors originate from a man aged 40-50 years in good health and CMV-seronegative.

J is TRBJ1-3 and V is TRBV7-2; D not resolved. Germline values: CDR1 SGHTA, CDR2 FQGNSA. The CDR3 has 17 amino acids. Trimming pared 1 base from V and 3 bases from J, leaving 16 bases between. CDR3: CASSLGAGPRVGNTIYF. The DNA of the CDR3 is TGTGCCAGCAGCTTAGGCGCGGGCCCCCGTGTTGGAAACACCATATATTTT.

The table lists this clone with a few counts. The chain recombines TRBV6-5 with TRBJ2-7, with 8 bases that match TRBD1. This CDR3 has 15 residues. Germline lookup yields CDR1 MNHEY and CDR2 SVGAGI. V lost 6 bases and J lost 2; bases outside the gene matches: 9. The CDR3: CASSRLRTGTYEQYF. Here the CDR3 DNA reads TGTGCCAGCAGCCGGCTCCGGACAGGGACCTACGAGCAGTACTTC.

The chain combines TRBV28 with TRBJ2-6; a weak D match, TRBD1 (6 bases). This CDR3 is 16 amino acids long. The V end was cut by 5 bases, the J end by 2 bases, with 13 bases between. The germline gives CDR1 MDHEN, CDR2 SYDVKM. The CDR3 DNA is TGTGCCAGCAGTATTCAGGGGATGGCTGGGGCCAACGTCCTGACTTTC. Encoded protein: CASSIQGMAGANVLTF.

The chain employs TRBV25-1 and TRBJ1-6; TRBD1 aligns across 7 bases. V shed 1 base, J shed 6 bases, and the junction held 0 bases outside the gene matches. The V gene's germline CDR1 is MGHDK and CDR2 SYGVNS. CDR3 length: 14 amino acids. Written as DNA, the CDR3 is TGTGCCAGCAGTGAATGGGACAGTAATTCACCCCTCCACTTT. Its protein is CASSEWDSNSPLHF.

CDR3 protein: CAWRGRLNMNTEAFF. In nucleotides, the CDR3 is TGTGCCTGGAGAGGCCGACTTAATATGAACACTGAAGCTTTCTTT. The chain combines TRBV30 with TRBJ1-1, with no clear D. Trimming left V 3 bases short and J 0 bases short, with 14 bases between. The CDR3 loop spans 15 amino acids. From germline, CDR1 is GTSNPN and CDR2 SVGIG (reference sequence).